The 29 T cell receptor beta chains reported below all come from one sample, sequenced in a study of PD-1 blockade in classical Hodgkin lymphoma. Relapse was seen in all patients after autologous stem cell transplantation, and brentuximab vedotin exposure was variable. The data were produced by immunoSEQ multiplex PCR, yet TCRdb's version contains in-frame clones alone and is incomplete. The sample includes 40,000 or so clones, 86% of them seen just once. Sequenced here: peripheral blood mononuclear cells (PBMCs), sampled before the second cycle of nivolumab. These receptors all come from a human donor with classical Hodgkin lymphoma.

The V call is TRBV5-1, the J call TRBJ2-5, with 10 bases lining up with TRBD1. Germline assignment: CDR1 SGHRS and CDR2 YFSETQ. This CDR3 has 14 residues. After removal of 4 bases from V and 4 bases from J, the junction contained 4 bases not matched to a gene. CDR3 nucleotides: TGCGCCAGCAGCGGCCGACAGGGGGCAGAGACCCAGTACTTC. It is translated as CASSGRQGAETQYF.

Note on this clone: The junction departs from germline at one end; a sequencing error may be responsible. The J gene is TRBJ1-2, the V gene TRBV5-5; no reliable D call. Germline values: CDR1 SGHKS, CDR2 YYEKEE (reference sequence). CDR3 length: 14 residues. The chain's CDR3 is CASSLGGLVSAESF. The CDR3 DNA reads TGTGCCAGCAGCTTGGGTGGCTTGGTGAGTGCGGAGTCTTTC.

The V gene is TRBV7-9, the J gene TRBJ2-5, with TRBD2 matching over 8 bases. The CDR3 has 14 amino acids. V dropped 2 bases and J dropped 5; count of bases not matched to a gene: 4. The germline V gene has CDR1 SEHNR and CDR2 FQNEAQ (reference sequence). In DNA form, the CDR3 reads TGTGCCAGCAGCTTACCGGGAGGGCCGGAGACCCAGTACTTC. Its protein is CASSLPGGPETQYF.

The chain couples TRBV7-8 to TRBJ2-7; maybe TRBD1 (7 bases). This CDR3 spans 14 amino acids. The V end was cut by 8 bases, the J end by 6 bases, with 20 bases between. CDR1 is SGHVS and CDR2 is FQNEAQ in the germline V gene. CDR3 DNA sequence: TGTGCCAGCGCCCCCAGGGGGGATGGGGGCGAGCAGTACTTC. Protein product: CASAPRGDGGEQYF.

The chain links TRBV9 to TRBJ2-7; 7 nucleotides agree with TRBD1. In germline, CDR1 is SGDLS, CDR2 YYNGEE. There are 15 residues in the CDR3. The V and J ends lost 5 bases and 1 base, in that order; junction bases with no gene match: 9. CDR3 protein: CASRLDRLLSYEQYF. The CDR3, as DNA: TGTGCCAGCAGACTGGACAGGCTCCTATCCTACGAGCAGTACTTC.

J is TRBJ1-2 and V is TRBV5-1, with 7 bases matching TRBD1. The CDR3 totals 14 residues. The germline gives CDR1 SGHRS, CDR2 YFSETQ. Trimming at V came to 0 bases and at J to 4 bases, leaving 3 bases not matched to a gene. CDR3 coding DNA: TGCGCCAGCAGCTTGGCAGGGGGGAGCTATGGCTACACCTTC. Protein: CASSLAGGSYGYTF.

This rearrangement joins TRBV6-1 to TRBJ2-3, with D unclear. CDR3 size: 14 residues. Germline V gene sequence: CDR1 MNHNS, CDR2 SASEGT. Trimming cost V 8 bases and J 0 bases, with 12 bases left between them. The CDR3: CASCTEWSTDTQYF. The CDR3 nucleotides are TGTGCCAGCTGCACTGAATGGAGCACAGATACGCAGTATTTT.

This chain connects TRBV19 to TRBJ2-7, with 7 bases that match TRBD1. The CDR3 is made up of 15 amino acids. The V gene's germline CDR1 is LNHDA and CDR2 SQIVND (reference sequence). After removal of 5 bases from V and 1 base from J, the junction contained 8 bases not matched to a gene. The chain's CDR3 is CASSSPGQRSYEQYF. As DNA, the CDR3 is TGTGCCAGTAGTTCACCGGGACAGCGGTCCTACGAGCAGTACTTC.

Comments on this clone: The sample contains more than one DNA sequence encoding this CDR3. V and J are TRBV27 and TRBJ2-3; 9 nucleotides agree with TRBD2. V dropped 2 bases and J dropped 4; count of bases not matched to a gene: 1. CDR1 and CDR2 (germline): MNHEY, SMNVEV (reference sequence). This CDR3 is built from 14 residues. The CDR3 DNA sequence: TGTGCCAGCAGTTTAGTAGCGGGGGCAGATACGCAGTATTTT. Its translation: CASSLVAGADTQYF.

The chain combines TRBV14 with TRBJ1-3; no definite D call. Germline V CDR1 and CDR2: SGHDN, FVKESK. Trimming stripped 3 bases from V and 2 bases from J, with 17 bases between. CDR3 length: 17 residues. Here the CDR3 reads CASSHHLGDRPGNTIYF. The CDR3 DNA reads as TGTGCCAGCAGCCACCATCTTGGGGATCGTCCTGGAAACACCATATATTTT.

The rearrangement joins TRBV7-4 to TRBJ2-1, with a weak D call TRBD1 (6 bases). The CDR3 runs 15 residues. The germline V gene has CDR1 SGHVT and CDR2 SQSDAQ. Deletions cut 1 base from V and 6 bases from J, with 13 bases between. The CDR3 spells CASSLGTVVSNEQFF. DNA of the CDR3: TGTGCCAGCAGCTTAGGGACAGTGGTAAGCAATGAGCAGTTCTTC.

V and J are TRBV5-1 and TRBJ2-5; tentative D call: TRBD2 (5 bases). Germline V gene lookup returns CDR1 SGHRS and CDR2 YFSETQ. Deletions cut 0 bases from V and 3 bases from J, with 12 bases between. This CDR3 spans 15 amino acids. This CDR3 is CASSLVGATKETQYF. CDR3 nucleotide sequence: TGCGCCAGCAGCTTGGTGGGAGCGACCAAAGAGACCCAGTACTTC.

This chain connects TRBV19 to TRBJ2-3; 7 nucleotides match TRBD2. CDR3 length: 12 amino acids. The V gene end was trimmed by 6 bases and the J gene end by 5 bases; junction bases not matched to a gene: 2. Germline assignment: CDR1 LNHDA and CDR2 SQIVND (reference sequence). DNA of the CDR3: TGTGCCAGTAGGCCTAGCGGAGATACGCAGTATTTT. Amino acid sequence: CASRPSGDTQYF.

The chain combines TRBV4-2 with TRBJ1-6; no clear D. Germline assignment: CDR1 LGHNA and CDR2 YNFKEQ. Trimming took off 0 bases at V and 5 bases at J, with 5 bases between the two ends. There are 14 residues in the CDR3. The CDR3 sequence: CASSQEGNNSPLHF. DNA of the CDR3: TGTGCCAGCAGCCAAGAAGGGAATAATTCACCCCTCCACTTT.

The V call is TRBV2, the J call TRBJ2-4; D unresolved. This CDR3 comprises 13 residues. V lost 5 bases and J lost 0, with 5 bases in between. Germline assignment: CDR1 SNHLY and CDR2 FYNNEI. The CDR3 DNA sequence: TGTGCCAGCAGTTCCCTAGCCAAAAACATTCAGTACTTC. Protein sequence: CASSSLAKNIQYF.

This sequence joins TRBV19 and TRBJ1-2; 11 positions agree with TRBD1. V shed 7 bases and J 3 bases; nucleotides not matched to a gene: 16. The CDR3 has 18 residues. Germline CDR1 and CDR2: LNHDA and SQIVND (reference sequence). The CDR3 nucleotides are TGTGCCAGTAAGGGGTGGACCGGGACAGGGGGATTGGACTATGGCTACACCTTC. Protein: CASKGWTGTGGLDYGYTF.

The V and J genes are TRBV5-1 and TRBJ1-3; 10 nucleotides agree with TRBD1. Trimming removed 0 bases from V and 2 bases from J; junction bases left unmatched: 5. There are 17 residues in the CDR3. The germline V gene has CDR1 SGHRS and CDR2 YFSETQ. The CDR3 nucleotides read TGCGCCAGCAGCTTGGATCTGGGACAGGGGCCTGGAAACACCATATATTTT. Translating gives CASSLDLGQGPGNTIYF. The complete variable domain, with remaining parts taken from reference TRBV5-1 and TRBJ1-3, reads KAGVTQTPRYLIKTRGQQVTLSCSPISGHRSVSWYQQTPGQGLQFLFEYFSETQRNKGNFPGRFSGRQFSNSRSEMNVSTLELGDSALYLCASSLDLGQGPGNTIYFGEGSWLTVV.

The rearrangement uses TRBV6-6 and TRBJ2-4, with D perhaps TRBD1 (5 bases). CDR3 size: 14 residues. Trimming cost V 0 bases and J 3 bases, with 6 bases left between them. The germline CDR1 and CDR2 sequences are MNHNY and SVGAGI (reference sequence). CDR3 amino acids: CASSYSGDKNIQYF. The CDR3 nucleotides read TGTGCCAGCAGTTACTCAGGGGACAAAAACATTCAGTACTTC.

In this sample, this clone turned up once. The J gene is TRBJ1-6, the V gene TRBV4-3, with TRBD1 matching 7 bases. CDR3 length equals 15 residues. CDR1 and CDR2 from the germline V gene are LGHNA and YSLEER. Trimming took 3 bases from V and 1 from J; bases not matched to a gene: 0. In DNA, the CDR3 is TGCGCCAGCAGCCAGGACAGGTCCTATAATTCACCCCTCCACTTT. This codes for CASSQDRSYNSPLHF.

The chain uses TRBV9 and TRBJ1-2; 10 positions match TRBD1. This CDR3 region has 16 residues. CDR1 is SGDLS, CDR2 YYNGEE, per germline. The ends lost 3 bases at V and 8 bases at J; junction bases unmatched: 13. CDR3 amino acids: CASSAHRQGASRGYTF. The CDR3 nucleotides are TGTGCCAGCAGCGCTCACAGACAGGGGGCTTCTAGAGGCTACACCTTC.

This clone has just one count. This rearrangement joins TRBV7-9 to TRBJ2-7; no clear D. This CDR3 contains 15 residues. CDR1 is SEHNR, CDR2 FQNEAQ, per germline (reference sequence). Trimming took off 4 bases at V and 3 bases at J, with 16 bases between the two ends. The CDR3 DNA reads TGTGCCAGCAGCTCAGTTAGGGTCGTGGGCTACGAGCAGTACTTC. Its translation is CASSSVRVVGYEQYF.

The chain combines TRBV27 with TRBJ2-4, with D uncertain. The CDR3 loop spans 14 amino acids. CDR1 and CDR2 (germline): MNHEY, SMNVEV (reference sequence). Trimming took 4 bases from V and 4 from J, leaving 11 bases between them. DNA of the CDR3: TGTGCCAGCAGTTCCGTCCCGGTAAAAAACATTCAGTACTTC. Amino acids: CASSSVPVKNIQYF.

The CDR3 sequence is CASSLAGLASSGEQFF. The CDR3 DNA sequence: TGTGCCAGCAGCTTAGCGGGGTTAGCGTCTTCTGGGGAGCAGTTCTTC. This chain uses TRBV7-2 with TRBJ2-1; perhaps TRBD2 as D (5 bases). Germline V lookup: CDR1 SGHTA, CDR2 FQGNSA. The CDR3 loop spans 16 amino acids. Trimming pared 0 bases from V and 10 bases from J, leaving 19 bases between.

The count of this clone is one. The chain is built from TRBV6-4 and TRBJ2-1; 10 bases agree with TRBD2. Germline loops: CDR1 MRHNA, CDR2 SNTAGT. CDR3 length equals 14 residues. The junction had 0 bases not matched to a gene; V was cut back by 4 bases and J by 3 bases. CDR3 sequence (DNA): TGTGCCAGCAGTGGGACTAGCGGCTACAATGAGCAGTTCTTC. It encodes CASSGTSGYNEQFF.

This chain's CDR3 is CASSPLQGPNTEAFF. The DNA of the CDR3 is TGCGCCAGCAGCCCCCTACAGGGACCGAACACTGAAGCTTTCTTT. The chain carries TRBV4-1 and TRBJ1-1, with D possibly TRBD1 on 6 matching bases. Germline CDR1 and CDR2: MGHRA and YSYEKL. V dropped 4 bases and J dropped 1 base, with 13 bases sitting between them. This CDR3 region has 15 residues.

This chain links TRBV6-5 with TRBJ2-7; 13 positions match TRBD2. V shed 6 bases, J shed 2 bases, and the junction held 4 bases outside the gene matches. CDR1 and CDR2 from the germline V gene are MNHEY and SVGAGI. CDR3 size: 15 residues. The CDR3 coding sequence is TGTGCCAGCAGCCCCGGGACTAGCGGGACCTACGAGCAGTACTTC. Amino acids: CASSPGTSGTYEQYF.

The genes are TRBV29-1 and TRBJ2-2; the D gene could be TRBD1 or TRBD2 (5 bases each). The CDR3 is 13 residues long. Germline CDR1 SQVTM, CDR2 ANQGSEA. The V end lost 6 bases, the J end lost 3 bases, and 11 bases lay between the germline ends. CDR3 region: CSVGRQYTGELFF. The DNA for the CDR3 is TGCAGCGTAGGGAGACAGTACACCGGGGAGCTGTTTTTT.

The CDR3 DNA reads as TGTGCCAGCAGCATGGTCCGTCGGGAGCAGTACTTC. Translated, it gives CASSMVRREQYF. The chain links TRBV21-1 to TRBJ2-7; the table's D call TRBD2 went unverified against the DNA. TRBV21-1 is flagged as a pseudogene. The CDR3 spans 12 residues.

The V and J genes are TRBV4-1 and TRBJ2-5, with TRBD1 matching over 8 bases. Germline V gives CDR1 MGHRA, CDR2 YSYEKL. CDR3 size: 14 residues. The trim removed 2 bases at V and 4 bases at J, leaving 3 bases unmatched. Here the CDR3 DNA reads TGCGCCAGCAGCCAACAGGGGGCGGGAGAGACCCAGTACTTC. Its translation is CASSQQGAGETQYF.